One TCR beta chain is described in this entry. Its antigen is currently not known. Base qualities are missing; no much larger clone stands one base away. Ophthalmopathy patients had moderately to severely active disease, Clinical Activity Score of at least 3, NOSPECS grade of at least 4, and duration under 3 months. Any patient with an uncontrolled infection, another autoimmune disease, pregnancy or lactation was excluded. Clinical symptoms, serum thyroxine and TRAb, thyroid ultrasound, and orbital computed tomography formed the basis for the diagnoses. PBMCs were isolated from 8 to 10 ml of fresh peripheral blood by Ficoll-Paque density gradient centrifugation. Total RNA was extracted with Trizol reagent, and quality was checked on an Agilent 2100 Bioanalyzer. The TCR beta CDR3 regions were amplified from the RNA transcripts. The first round of RT-PCR for the TCR CDR3 was performed with the HTBI primer set and the Qiagen OneStep RT-PCR kit. Libraries were constructed in a second round of multiplex PCR, after which size selection and purification were carried out. Paired-end sequencing of the libraries was performed with 100 bp reads on an Illumina HiSeq2000. The paper's data handling went like this. SOAPnuke was used to process the raw data, throwing out any read that contained adapters or uncalled bases, had a mean Phred below 15, or lacked an exact constant-primer or identifier match. COPE v1.2.5 was used to merge high-quality paired reads, and clonotypes were defined as unique nucleotide sequences. MiTCR v1.1 was used to align clonotypes to the IMGT TRBV, TRBD and TRBJ reference segments. Analysis was restricted to V-J combinations with a frequency above 0.0001, which covered about 99% of repertoires. A TCS score was defined as the ratio of F50 (clonal expansion) to E x V (chaos), with BLOSUM62-based TCRdist applied between CDR3 peptides within each V-J. Welch's t-statistics and random forest reduced approximately 520 V-J features to 10 to 15, which were used in a naive Bayes classifier (R e1071). Clones were called with MiXCR by TCRdb after fastp trimmed the public reads at Q25, and only in-frame beta chains were retained. Rows are combined by CDR3 protein, so each entry shows the most common genes and DNA. TCRdb's processing, not the authors' own work, is the source of the V and J calls. Present in this sample are about 500,000 distinct CDR3 sequences, around 15% of which were seen just once. Of the sample, roughly 29% is held by the ten largest clones.

The CDR3 goes from the cysteine to the phenylalanine over 14 residues. Just CDR3 DNA is preserved here, 42 bases in frame from base 1. V lost 2 bases and J lost 5 bases; the stretch between them is 12 bases long. Taken from the germline V gene, the CDR1 and CDR2 loops are MGHDK and SYGVNS. The sample comes from a study of T cells in Graves' hyperthyroidism and ophthalmopathy (dated by TCRdb to between 2018 and 2021). Context from the whole study: Peripheral blood was collected at initial diagnosis, before any treatment. In addition, the study compared T-cell repertoires in thyroid tissue and in blood from about 6 Graves' hyperthyroidism patients. TCR Vbeta CDR3 sequencing of 130 to 150 peripheral blood samples (over 40 ophthalmopathy, some 75 hyperthyroidism and roughly 17 progressor patients) is reported in the paper. The roughly 90 discovery patients were divided at random into training and test sets in a 7:3 ratio. Whether ophthalmopathy could be predicted prospectively was tested in an independent validation cohort made up of 18 to 20 hyperthyroidism patients plus 17 patients who later progressed to ophthalmopathy. To identify distinguishing TCR V-J signatures, a discovery cohort of about 100 patients was used, comprising 43 with Graves' ophthalmopathy and some 60 with stable Graves' hyperthyroidism. After blood sampling, hyperthyroidism patients were treated with methimazole at a starting dose of 30 mg daily, and ophthalmopathy patients were treated with high-dose intravenous methylprednisolone. General study outcomes and caveats: During validation, the model predicted progression to ophthalmopathy a median of approximately 6 months ahead of onset, with approximately 70% sensitivity and roughly 72% specificity. Most expanded thyroid clonotypes (frequency above 0.001) were also detected in blood, suggesting blood repertoires may reflect thyroid immune responses. A model built on a 13 V-J signature distinguished ophthalmopathy from stable hyperthyroidism, reaching roughly 88% sensitivity and around 82% specificity in cross-validation and 80%/75% in testing. Sample size was not statistically predetermined, and blinding of investigators to group allocation was not performed.

The sequence came from a woman in her thirties with Graves' ophthalmopathy. The chain is assembled from TRBV25-1 and TRBJ2-5, with the D gene uncertain. The sample consisted of blood. The bases read TGTGCCAGCAGTGAAGGCCCGAACGGGGAGACCCAGTACTTC. This is translated as CASSEGPNGETQYF.